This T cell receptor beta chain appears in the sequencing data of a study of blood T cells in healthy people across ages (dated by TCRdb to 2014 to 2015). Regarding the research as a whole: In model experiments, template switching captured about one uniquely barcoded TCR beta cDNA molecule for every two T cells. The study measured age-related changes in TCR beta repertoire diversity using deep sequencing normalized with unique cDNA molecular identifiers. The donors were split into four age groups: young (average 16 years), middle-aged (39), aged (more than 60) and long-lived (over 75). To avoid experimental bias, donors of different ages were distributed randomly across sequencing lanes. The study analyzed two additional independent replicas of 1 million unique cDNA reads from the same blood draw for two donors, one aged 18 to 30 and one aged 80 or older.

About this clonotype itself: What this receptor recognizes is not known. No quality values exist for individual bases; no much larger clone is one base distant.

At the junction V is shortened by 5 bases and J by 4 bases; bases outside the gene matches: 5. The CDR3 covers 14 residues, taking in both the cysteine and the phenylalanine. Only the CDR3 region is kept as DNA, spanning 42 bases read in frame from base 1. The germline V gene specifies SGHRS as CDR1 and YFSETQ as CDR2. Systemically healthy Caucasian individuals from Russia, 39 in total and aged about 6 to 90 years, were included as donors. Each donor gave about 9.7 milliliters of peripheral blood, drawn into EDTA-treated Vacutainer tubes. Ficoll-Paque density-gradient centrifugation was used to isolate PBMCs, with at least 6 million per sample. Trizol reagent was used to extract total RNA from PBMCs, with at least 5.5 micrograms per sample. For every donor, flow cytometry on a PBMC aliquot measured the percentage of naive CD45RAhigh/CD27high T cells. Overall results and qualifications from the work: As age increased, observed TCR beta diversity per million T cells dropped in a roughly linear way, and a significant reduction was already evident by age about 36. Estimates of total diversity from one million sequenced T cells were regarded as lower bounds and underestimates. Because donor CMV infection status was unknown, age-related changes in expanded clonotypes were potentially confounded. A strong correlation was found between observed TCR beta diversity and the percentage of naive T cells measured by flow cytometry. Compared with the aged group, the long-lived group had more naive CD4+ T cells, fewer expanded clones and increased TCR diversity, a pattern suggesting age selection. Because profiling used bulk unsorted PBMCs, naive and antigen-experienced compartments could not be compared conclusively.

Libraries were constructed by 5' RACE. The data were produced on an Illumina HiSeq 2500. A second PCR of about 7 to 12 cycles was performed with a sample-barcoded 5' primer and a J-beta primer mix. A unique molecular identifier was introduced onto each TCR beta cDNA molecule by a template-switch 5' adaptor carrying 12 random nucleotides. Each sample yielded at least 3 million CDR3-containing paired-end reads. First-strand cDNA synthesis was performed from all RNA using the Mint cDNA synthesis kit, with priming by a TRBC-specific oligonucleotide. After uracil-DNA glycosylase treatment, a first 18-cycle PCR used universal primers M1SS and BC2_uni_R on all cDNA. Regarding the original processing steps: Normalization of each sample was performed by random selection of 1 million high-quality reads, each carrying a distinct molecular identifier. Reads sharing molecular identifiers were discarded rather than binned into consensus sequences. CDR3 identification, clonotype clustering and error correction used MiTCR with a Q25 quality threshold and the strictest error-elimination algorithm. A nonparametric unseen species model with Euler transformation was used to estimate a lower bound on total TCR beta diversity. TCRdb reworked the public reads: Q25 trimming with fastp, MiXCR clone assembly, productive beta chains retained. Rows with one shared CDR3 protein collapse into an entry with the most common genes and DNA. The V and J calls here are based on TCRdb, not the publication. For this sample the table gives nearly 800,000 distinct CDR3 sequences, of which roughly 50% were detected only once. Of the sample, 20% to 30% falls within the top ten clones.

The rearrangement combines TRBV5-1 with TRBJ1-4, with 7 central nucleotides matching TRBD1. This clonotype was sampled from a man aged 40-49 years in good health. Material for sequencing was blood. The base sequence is TGCGCCAGCAGAGACAGGGCGTATAATGAAAAACTGTTTTTT. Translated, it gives CASRDRAYNEKLFF.